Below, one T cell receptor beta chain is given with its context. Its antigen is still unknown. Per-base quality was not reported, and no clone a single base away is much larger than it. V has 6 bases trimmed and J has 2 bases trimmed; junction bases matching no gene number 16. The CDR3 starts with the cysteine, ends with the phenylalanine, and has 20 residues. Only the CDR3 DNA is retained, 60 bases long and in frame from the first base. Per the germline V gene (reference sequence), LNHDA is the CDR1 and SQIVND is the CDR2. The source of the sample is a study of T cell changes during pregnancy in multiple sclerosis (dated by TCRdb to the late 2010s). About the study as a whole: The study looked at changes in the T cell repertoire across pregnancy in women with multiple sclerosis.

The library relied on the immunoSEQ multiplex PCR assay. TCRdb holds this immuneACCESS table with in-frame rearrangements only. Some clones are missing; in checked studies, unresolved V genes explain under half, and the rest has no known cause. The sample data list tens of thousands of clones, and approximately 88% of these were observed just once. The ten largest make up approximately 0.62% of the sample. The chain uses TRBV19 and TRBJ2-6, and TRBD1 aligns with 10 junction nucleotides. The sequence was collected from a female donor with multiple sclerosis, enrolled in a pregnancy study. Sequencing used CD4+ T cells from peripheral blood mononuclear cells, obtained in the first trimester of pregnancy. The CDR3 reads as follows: CASSLPPGQGRLPGANVLTF. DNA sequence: TGTGCCAGTAGCCTTCCGCCGGGACAGGGGAGGTTACCTGGGGCCAACGTCCTGACTTTC.